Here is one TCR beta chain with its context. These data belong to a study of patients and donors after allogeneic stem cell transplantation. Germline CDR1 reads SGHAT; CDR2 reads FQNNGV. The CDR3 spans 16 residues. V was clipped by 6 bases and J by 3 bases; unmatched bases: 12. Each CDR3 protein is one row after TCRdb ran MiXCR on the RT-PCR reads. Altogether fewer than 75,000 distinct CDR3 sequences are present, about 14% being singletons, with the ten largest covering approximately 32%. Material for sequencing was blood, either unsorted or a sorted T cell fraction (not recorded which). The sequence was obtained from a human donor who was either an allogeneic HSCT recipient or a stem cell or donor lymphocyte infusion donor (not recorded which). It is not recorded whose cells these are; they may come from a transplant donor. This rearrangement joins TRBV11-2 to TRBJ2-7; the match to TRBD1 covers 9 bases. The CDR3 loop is CASRLGRGQGNYEQYF. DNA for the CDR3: TGTGCCAGCAGACTTGGCCGGGGACAGGGAAACTACGAGCAGTACTTC.